This T cell receptor (beta chain) was identified in a study of human T cells and chemical hapten exposure. This clonotype was found many times. TCRdb independently ran MiXCR on the RACE reads; one entry per CDR3 protein. The sample consists of about 45,000 distinct CDR3 sequences, 3.5% to 4.5% of them appearing once. Documented time point: healthy volunteer bleed at 2 weeks. Unfractionated whole blood yielded the extracted total RNA. Germline CDR1 reads SEHNR; CDR2 reads FQNEAQ (reference sequence). The length of the CDR3 is 14 residues. J was trimmed by 11 bases and V by 7 bases; bases with no gene match: 11.

The chain has TRBV7-9 and TRBJ1-1, with 12 nucleotides matching TRBD1. Sequencing was performed on whole blood. The TCR was taken from a female donor in good health. Some clones in this sample may be carry-over from other donors' samples. The CDR3 loop reads CASIPGTGGAGAFF. For the CDR3, the DNA is TGTGCCAGCATCCCCGGGACAGGGGGCGCCGGGGCTTTCTTT. Complete variable domain (other parts from reference TRBV7-9 and TRBJ1-1): DTGVSQNPRHKITKRGQNVTFRCDPISEHNRLYWYRQTLGQGPEFLTYFQNEAQLEKSRLLSDRFSAERPKGSFSTLEIQRTEQGDSAMYLCASIPGTGGAGAFFGQGTRLTVV.